One sample yielded the 10 T cell receptor beta chains listed below, sequenced in a study of T cell repertoires in cytomegalovirus infection. TCRdb redid the calling of the reads with MiXCR, one entry per CDR3 protein. The sample comprises about 110,000 distinct CDR3 sequences, around 10% of which are singletons, and approximately 33% rests with the top ten. Their antigen targets remain unknown. The specimen was PBMCs, sequenced either directly or after in vitro stimulation (not recorded which). Receptors were obtained from a human donor in good health (CMV status not recorded). Some clones in this sample may be carry-over from other donors' samples.

This chain connects TRBV28 to TRBJ1-2; D is unclear. The V gene lost 3 bases and the J gene lost 6 bases, with 14 bases spanning the gap. The germline V gene has CDR1 MDHEN and CDR2 SYDVKM. CDR3 length equals 14 residues. The CDR3 DNA sequence: TGTGCCAGCAGTTTGTCGGGTAGTGTTAATGGCTACACCTTC. Amino acid sequence: CASSLSGSVNGYTF.

This clonotype was recorded many times. The J gene is TRBJ1-5, the V gene TRBV2; the match to TRBD1 covers 10 bases. Germline assignment: CDR1 SNHLY and CDR2 FYNNEI. Unmatched junction bases numbered 4, after V lost 4 bases and J lost 4 bases. CDR3 length: 15 residues. In DNA form, the CDR3 reads TGTGCCAGCAGTGGGGACAGGGGCATTAATCAGCCCCAGCATTTT. This encodes CASSGDRGINQPQHF.

This clonotype was observed many times. V is TRBV19 and J is TRBJ2-7; unclear D gene. V lost 4 bases to trimming and J lost 7 bases, with 20 bases between them. The CDR3 length is 15 residues. Germline V gives CDR1 LNHDA, CDR2 SQIVND (reference sequence). The CDR3 region is CASSRSVLDPAEQYF. The CDR3 DNA sequence: TGTGCCAGTAGTAGGAGTGTTCTGGATCCCGCGGAGCAGTACTTC.

At least ten counts were recorded for this clonotype. One end of the junction varies from germline; a read error may be responsible. The chain employs TRBV19 and TRBJ1-6; D might be TRBD1 (5 bases). Per the germline V gene, CDR1 is LNHDA and CDR2 is SQIVND (reference sequence). The CDR3 is 13 residues long. The DNA for the CDR3 is TGTGCCAGTAGTATAATGGCCGGGACGGAGCATCTCTTT. It yields the protein CASSIMAGTEHLF.

This clonotype was seen a few times. The V call is TRBV15, the J call TRBJ2-1, with 9 bases aligning to TRBD2. The CDR3 is 17 amino acids. CDR1 is LNHNV, CDR2 YYDKDF, per germline (reference sequence). The V gene end was trimmed by 0 bases and the J gene end by 8 bases; junction bases not matched to a gene: 11. CDR3 in amino acids: CATSREDSGSPFDEQFF. In DNA form, the CDR3 reads TGTGCCACCAGCAGAGAGGATAGCGGGAGCCCTTTCGATGAGCAGTTCTTC.

This clonotype appeared many times. The chain has TRBV7-2 and TRBJ1-4; D is uncertain. Trimming pared 3 bases from V and 0 bases from J, leaving 8 bases between. Germline V gene lookup returns CDR1 SGHTA and CDR2 FQGNSA. This CDR3 is built from 15 residues. CDR3 in amino acids: CASSFTSTTNEKLFF. The CDR3 region has the DNA TGTGCCAGCAGCTTTACGAGTACAACTAATGAAAAACTGTTTTTT.

CDR3 residues: CASSLAGGGRTDTQYF. The CDR3 nucleotides are TGTGCCAGCAGCTTAGCGGGGGGGGGACGCACAGATACGCAGTATTTT. The chain couples TRBV7-2 to TRBJ2-3, with TRBD2 matching over 7 bases. Germline CDR1 is SGHTA and CDR2 is FQGNSA. This CDR3 has 16 residues. Trimming at V came to 0 bases and at J to 1 base, leaving 4 bases not matched to a gene.

The rearrangement joins TRBV6-6 to TRBJ2-5; 13 bases agree with TRBD2. Per the germline V gene, CDR1 is MNHNY and CDR2 is SVGAGI (reference sequence). V lost 0 bases to trimming and J lost 6 bases; unmatched junction nucleotides: 7. The CDR3 length is 17 residues. Written as DNA, the CDR3 is TGTGCCAGCAGTTACTCAACTAGCGGGAGGGCCCTAAAGACCCAGTACTTC. As protein: CASSYSTSGRALKTQYF.

This clonotype occurred many times. The chain is built from TRBV10-3 and TRBJ1-2, with TRBD1 matching over 10 bases. Looked up from germline, CDR1 is ENHRY and CDR2 is SYGVKD. The V and J ends lost 6 bases and 4 bases, in that order; junction bases with no gene match: 5. This CDR3 is built from 14 residues. The CDR3 loop is CAISLDRGSYGYTF. CDR3 sequence (DNA): TGTGCCATCAGCCTGGACAGGGGGAGCTATGGCTACACCTTC.

This clonotype showed up many times. CDR3 sequence (DNA): TGTGCCAGCAGATATTGGCAGCGGGAGCTCTCTGGGGCCAACGTCCTGACTTTC. Encoded protein: CASRYWQRELSGANVLTF. The chain recombines TRBV7-2 with TRBJ2-6; 8 nucleotides line up with TRBD2. Germline V gene lookup returns CDR1 SGHTA and CDR2 FQGNSA. The CDR3 covers 18 residues. V was pared by 6 bases and J by 0 bases, with 10 bases of the junction left unmatched.